This is a list of T cell receptor beta chains from one sample in a study of OX40 agonist ivuxolimab in advanced cancers. Measured with immunoSEQ multiplex PCR; TCRdb has only the in-frame clones, and not every one. This sample yields about 70,000 clones, of which 85% to 90% are seen a single time; approximately 12% belongs to the top ten. The sample in question was CD4+ or CD8+ T cells sorted from blood, obtained in a trial of the OX40 agonist ivuxolimab. Source of these receptors: an adult with an advanced solid tumor such as melanoma, head and neck, liver or kidney cancer. Both conserved end residues are part of each CDR3. D genes are given only for firm matches. Part of the rows lack a size; the others show once, few, many or a class for expanded clones.

V	length	size	J	D	DNA	CDR3
TRBV28	13	-	TRBJ2-5	TRBD2	TGTGCCAGCAGTTCGGGCGGGAGAGAGACCCAGTACTTC	CASSSGGRETQYF
TRBV2	14	-	TRBJ1-6	TRBD1	TGTGCCAGCAGGACCGGGACAGGGACGGCACCCCTCCACTTT	CASRTGTGTAPLHF
TRBV6-1	16	-	TRBJ2-7	TRBD1	TGTGCCAGCAGTGAACTTTTTATGGGGACAGACTACGAGCAGTACTTC	CASSELFMGTDYEQYF
TRBV5-4	16	-	TRBJ2-1	-	TGTGCCAGCAGCTTGGGTGGGACCAACTCCTACAATGAGCAGTTCTTC	CASSLGGTNSYNEQFF
TRBV7-6	14	few	TRBJ2-7	-	TGTGCCAGCAGCTTATCGACTGCTACCTACGAGCAGTACTTC	CASSLSTATYEQYF
TRBV9	16	-	TRBJ2-1	TRBD2	TGTGCCAGCACACCTCGAGGGCTAGCGGGAGCCAATGAGCAGTTCTTC	CASTPRGLAGANEQFF
TRBV6-5	16	-	TRBJ1-1	-	TGTGCCAGCAGTTACGGACTTCCAATTCGTTACACTGAAGCTTTCTTT	CASSYGLPIRYTEAFF
TRBV7-3	13	-	TRBJ1-1	-	TGTGCCAGCAGTTCCACAATGAACACTGAAGCTTTCTTT	CASSSTMNTEAFF
TRBV7-8	13	-	TRBJ2-7	-	TGTGCCAGCAGCCTCCCTATATCCTACGAGCAGTACTTC	CASSLPISYEQYF
TRBV7-6	17	-	TRBJ2-1	TRBD2	TGTGCCAGCAGCTTAGGGGGTGGACTAGCGGGAGTTGGTGAGCAGTTCTTC	CASSLGGGLAGVGEQFF
TRBV27	16	-	TRBJ2-5	-	-	CASSLGMGLAEETQYF
TRBV2	14	-	TRBJ1-5	-	TGTGCCAGCAGTTCGGACACTAGCAATCAGCCCCAGCATTTT	CASSSDTSNQPQHF
TRBV6-5	14	-	TRBJ2-7	-	TGTGCCAGCAGTTACTCGCGACAGAATTACGAGCAGTACTTC	CASSYSRQNYEQYF
TRBV5-4	15	-	TRBJ2-7	TRBD2	TGTGCCAGCAGCTTGGAACTAGCGGGAGCGGGTGAGCAGTACTTC	CASSLELAGAGEQYF
TRBV15	16	-	TRBJ2-5	TRBD2	TGTGCCACCAGCAGCGGGAGAGGGACTAGCGTAAAGACCCAGTACTTC	CATSSGRGTSVKTQYF
TRBV6-1	16	-	TRBJ2-1	-	TGTGCCAGCAGTGAAGATCGCGCCGTGGGGTCGAATGAGCAGTTCTTC	CASSEDRAVGSNEQFF
TRBV7-2	16	-	TRBJ1-4	TRBD1	TGTGCCAGCAGCGCCTCCGGGACAGGGTGGGGTGAAAAACTGTTTTTT	CASSASGTGWGEKLFF
TRBV13	15	-	TRBJ2-7	-	TGTGCCAGCAGCTTATGGGGCAGGGGTGCCTACGAGCAGTACTTC	CASSLWGRGAYEQYF
TRBV29-1	16	-	TRBJ1-2	-	TGCAGCGTTAAAACGTGGACACATACGAATAACTATGGCTACACCTTC	CSVKTWTHTNNYGYTF
TRBV4-1	17	-	TRBJ2-1	-	TGCGCCAGCAGCCAAGTAGGATACACGAGCTCCTACAATGAGCAGTTCTTC	CASSQVGYTSSYNEQFF
TRBV9	15	-	TRBJ2-3	-	TGTGCCAGCAGCGTAGGGACAACCCTCACAGATACGCAGTATTTT	CASSVGTTLTDTQYF
TRBV7-3	12	-	TRBJ2-7	-	TGTGCCAGCAGCTCGACAGGCTACGAGCAGTACTTC	CASSSTGYEQYF
TRBV9	14	few	TRBJ2-7	TRBD2	TGTGCCAGCAGCGAGACTAGCGGGAGCTACGAGCAGTACTTC	CASSETSGSYEQYF
TRBV28	16	-	TRBJ2-3	-	TGTGCCAGCAAACCCGGGACACAGTACCGCACAGATACGCAGTATTTT	CASKPGTQYRTDTQYF
TRBV5-8	16	once	TRBJ2-7	-	TGTGCCAGCAGCCCCCGGACAACTAGCCTCCCCTACGAGCAGTACTTC	CASSPRTTSLPYEQYF
TRBV29-1	15	-	TRBJ2-3	TRBD2	TGCAGCGTCCTAACTAGCGGGGTCGGGACAGATACGCAGTATTTT	CSVLTSGVGTDTQYF
TRBV7-9	16	-	TRBJ2-3	TRBD1	TGTGCCAGCAGCATCTGGACAGGGAGAGGGGCAGATACGCAGTATTTT	CASSIWTGRGADTQYF
TRBV18	15	once	TRBJ1-5	-	TGTGCCAGCTCACCACTCAGGGTTAGCAATCAGCCCCAGCATTTT	CASSPLRVSNQPQHF
TRBV6-4	13	-	TRBJ1-1	-	TGTGCCAGCAGGGTCAATTCGGGCACTGAAGCTTTCTTT	CASRVNSGTEAFF
TRBV9	15	-	TRBJ2-1	TRBD1	TGTGCCAGCAGCGTAGAGGGGGCAGACTACAATGAGCAGTTCTTC	CASSVEGADYNEQFF
TRBV7-9	16	-	TRBJ1-4	TRBD1	TGTGCCAGCAGCCAACCCGATGGAGGGGGCGGTGAAAAACTGTTTTTT	CASSQPDGGGGEKLFF
TRBV6-4	14	-	TRBJ2-1	-	TGTGCCAGCAGGCTCAGCCGAGAACACAATGAGCAGTTCTTC	CASRLSREHNEQFF
TRBV6-6	13	-	TRBJ1-3	-	TGTGCCAGCAGTTACCTTCGGGGAGACACCATATATTTT	CASSYLRGDTIYF
TRBV19	16	-	TRBJ2-7	TRBD2	TGTGCCAGTAGAAATCCGACTAGCGGGCTCAACTACGAGCAGTACTTC	CASRNPTSGLNYEQYF
TRBV5-6	14	-	TRBJ1-4	-	TGTGCCAGCAGCTTCAGGCAGGGCCATGAAAAACTGTTTTTT	CASSFRQGHEKLFF
TRBV5-3	13	-	TRBJ2-7	-	TGTGCCAGCAGCTATCGGAGCTCCTACGAGCAGTACTTC	CASSYRSSYEQYF
TRBV21-1	13	-	TRBJ1-2	-	TGTGCCAGCAGCAGAATGGGACAGGATGGCTACACCTTC	CASSRMGQDGYTF
TRBV14	16	-	TRBJ2-3	TRBD2	TGTGCCAGCAGCCAAGCGCTAGCGGGAATGACAGATACGCAGTATTTT	CASSQALAGMTDTQYF
TRBV19	13	few	TRBJ1-5	-	TGTGCCAGTAGTCTAGAGTCTGGGCAGCCCCAGCATTTT	CASSLESGQPQHF
TRBV9	12	-	TRBJ2-1	-	TGTGCCAGCAGCCCCCTCCCCGGTGAGCAGTTCTTC	CASSPLPGEQFF
TRBV7-9	12	-	TRBJ2-7	-	TGTGCCAGCAGCTGGGGGGCGTTCGAGCAGTACTTC	CASSWGAFEQYF
TRBV15	16	-	TRBJ1-1	-	TGTGCCACCAGCAGAGATTTTGGGGGTGGGGGCACTGAAGCTTTCTTT	CATSRDFGGGGTEAFF
TRBV7-2	13	-	TRBJ1-5	-	TGTGCCAGCAGCTTAGCAAGGGATCAGCCCCAGCATTTT	CASSLARDQPQHF
TRBV5-1	16	once	TRBJ2-7	TRBD1	TGCGCCAGCAGCTTGGAACGGGGGACAGGGGACTACGAGCAGTACTTC	CASSLERGTGDYEQYF
TRBV27	15	-	TRBJ1-3	-	TGTGCCAGCAGTCCGAATGGGGCAGGGGGAAACACCATATATTTT	CASSPNGAGGNTIYF
TRBV5-6	13	-	TRBJ1-2	-	TGTGCCAGCAGCTTCGGTCGGGGTGATGGCTACACCTTC	CASSFGRGDGYTF
TRBV29-1	13	-	TRBJ1-4	-	TGCAGCGTTCGGGGCTCAACAGGGGAAAAACTGTTTTTT	CSVRGSTGEKLFF
TRBV6-5	15	-	TRBJ1-2	TRBD1	TGTGCCAGCAGTTACCTGGGACAGGAGGACTATGGCTACACCTTC	CASSYLGQEDYGYTF
TRBV7-8	15	once	TRBJ1-1	-	TGTGCCAGCAGCCCCACGGAGGGTGTGAACACTGAAGCTTTCTTT	CASSPTEGVNTEAFF
TRBV9	14	many	TRBJ2-1	TRBD2	TGTGCCAGCAGCCGGGAGGGCTCCTACAATGAGCAGTTCTTC	CASSREGSYNEQFF
TRBV4-1	14	-	TRBJ1-2	-	TGCGCCAGCAGCCAAGATATACAGTTCTATGGCTACACCTTC	CASSQDIQFYGYTF
TRBV27	11	-	TRBJ2-1	-	TGTGCCAGCAGCTTGTTCAATGAGCAGTTCTTC	CASSLFNEQFF
TRBV19	16	-	TRBJ2-7	TRBD2	TGTGCCAGTAGTATAGCGGCGGGAGTCGGCTCCTACGAGCAGTACTTC	CASSIAAGVGSYEQYF
TRBV9	15	-	TRBJ2-1	TRBD2	TGTGCCAGCAGCGTACTTGGCGGGAGTAGGGATGAGCAGTTCTTC	CASSVLGGSRDEQFF
TRBV25-1	14	-	TRBJ1-1	-	TGTGCCAGCAGTGAAGGGACGCAGGTCACTGAAGCTTTCTTT	CASSEGTQVTEAFF
TRBV29-1	12	-	TRBJ2-7	TRBD2	TGCAGCGCTAGCGGGAGTGGATACGAGCAGTACTTC	CSASGSGYEQYF
TRBV11-2	16	-	TRBJ2-2	TRBD2	TGTGCCAGCAGCCAAGGGCTAGCGGGTCGCACCGGGGAGCTGTTTTTT	CASSQGLAGRTGELFF
TRBV5-5	15	-	TRBJ2-1	TRBD2	TGTGCCAGCAGCTTGGATCCAGCGGGGTACAATGAGCAGTTCTTC	CASSLDPAGYNEQFF
TRBV6-6	15	once	TRBJ2-1	TRBD1	TGTGCCAGCGGCTGGACAGGGGGATCCTACAATGAGCAGTTCTTC	CASGWTGGSYNEQFF